Listed below are T cell receptor beta chains from one sample, sequenced in a study of stem cell transplantation in POMP-related autoinflammatory disease. Generated by immunoSEQ multiplex PCR, the TCRdb table keeps only in-frame clones and is missing some. The table shows tens of thousands of clones, with just over 90% occurring only once. This specimen consisted of CD4+ T cells from PBMCs, obtained after stem cell transplantation. The receptors stem from a human patient with POMP-related autoinflammation and immune dysregulation (PRAID). The T cells may partly be graft donor cells. Both conserved end residues are trimmed from each CDR3. Fields, in order: CDR3 length, V gene, CDR3 protein.

length: 14
V: TRBV11-2
CDR3: ASSKRGTGFNSPLH

length: 11
V: TRBV30
CDR3: AWSDAGNSPLH

length: 15
V: TRBV5-1
CDR3: ASRRLAGGMNTGELF

length: 13
V: TRBV28
CDR3: ASSVPGSSGNTIY

length: 11
V: TRBV10-3
CDR3: AISPRGRETQY

length: 15
V: TRBV7-3
CDR3: ASSSRSGTSGRYEQF

length: 9
V: TRBV28
CDR3: ASSLENEQF

length: 13
V: TRBV6-1
CDR3: ASSEGAGTWETQY

length: 15
V: TRBV7-8
CDR3: ASSLLRTGGHNSPLH

length: 14
V: TRBV6-1
CDR3: ASSAGQGVSKNIQY

length: 10
V: TRBV25-1
CDR3: ASSSSGQPQH

length: 13
V: TRBV25-1
CDR3: ASSGRDRDDEKLF

length: 16
V: TRBV19
CDR3: ASSIAGDRGKSYNEQF

length: 12
V: TRBV29-1
CDR3: SVVTGGGNTEAF

length: 12
V: TRBV7-9
CDR3: ASSSRTGRYEQF

length: 13
V: TRBV3-1/TRBV3-2
CDR3: ASSQIRGAGNIQY

length: 10
V: TRBV6-5
CDR3: ASMGGEFIQY

length: 14
V: TRBV5-1
CDR3: ASSSLAGGSYNEQF

length: 12
V: TRBV19
CDR3: ASTPDRWNTEAF

length: 12
V: TRBV3-1/TRBV3-2
CDR3: ASSLGPLHTEAF

length: 14
V: TRBV24-1
CDR3: ATSDSTGGTIGKLF

length: 16
V: TRBV19
CDR3: ASSLSGTSGSDQETQY

length: 12
V: TRBV6-5
CDR3: ASSYLGEHHSQY

length: 13
V: TRBV25-1
CDR3: ASSDSSLMNTEAF

length: 9
V: TRBV6-6
CDR3: ASSRRDTQY

length: 15
V: TRBV14
CDR3: ASSQEGLAGPTDTQY

length: 11
V: TRBV5-4
CDR3: ASSLPSSYEQY

length: 16
V: TRBV19
CDR3: ASSKTSGRASVSGELF

length: 15
V: TRBV4-1
CDR3: ASSQTIRSSYNSPLH

length: 12
V: TRBV6-2/TRBV6-3
CDR3: ASSYGGEYTEAF

length: 13
V: TRBV5-1
CDR3: ASRTASGGRYEQY

length: 11
V: TRBV20-1
CDR3: SASRDSYTEAF

length: 14
V: TRBV4-2
CDR3: ASSQTSGSSYNEQF

length: 14
V: TRBV4-1
CDR3: ASSQAGLAGLDTQY

length: 10
V: TRBV28
CDR3: ASGHLQETQY

length: 10
V: TRBV28
CDR3: ASTSPALEQY

length: 14
V: TRBV6-2/TRBV6-3
CDR3: ASSPSGGGAKNIQY

length: 11
V: TRBV6-5
CDR3: ASSVSGKETQY

length: 13
V: TRBV2
CDR3: ASSEVRTGGNTIY

length: 12
V: TRBV6-4
CDR3: ANNPRSFGTEAF

length: 12
V: TRBV28
CDR3: ASSSAGQGHGYT

length: 14
V: TRBV19
CDR3: ASSLQVLYSGNTIY

length: 12
V: TRBV19
CDR3: ASSISGGDETQY

length: 12
V: TRBV5-4
CDR3: ASSPGQDEETQY

length: 14
V: TRBV24-1
CDR3: ATSDALAGATDTQY

length: 10
V: TRBV5-1
CDR3: ASSKDRAEAF

length: 13
V: TRBV4-2
CDR3: ASSQDGNRVNTIY

length: 12
V: TRBV5-4
CDR3: ASSLGHSRETQY

length: 13
V: TRBV7-3
CDR3: ASSSDRGNYNEQF

length: 13
V: TRBV18
CDR3: ASRGGLAGRNEQF

length: 11
V: TRBV7-9
CDR3: ASSLSGEGIAF